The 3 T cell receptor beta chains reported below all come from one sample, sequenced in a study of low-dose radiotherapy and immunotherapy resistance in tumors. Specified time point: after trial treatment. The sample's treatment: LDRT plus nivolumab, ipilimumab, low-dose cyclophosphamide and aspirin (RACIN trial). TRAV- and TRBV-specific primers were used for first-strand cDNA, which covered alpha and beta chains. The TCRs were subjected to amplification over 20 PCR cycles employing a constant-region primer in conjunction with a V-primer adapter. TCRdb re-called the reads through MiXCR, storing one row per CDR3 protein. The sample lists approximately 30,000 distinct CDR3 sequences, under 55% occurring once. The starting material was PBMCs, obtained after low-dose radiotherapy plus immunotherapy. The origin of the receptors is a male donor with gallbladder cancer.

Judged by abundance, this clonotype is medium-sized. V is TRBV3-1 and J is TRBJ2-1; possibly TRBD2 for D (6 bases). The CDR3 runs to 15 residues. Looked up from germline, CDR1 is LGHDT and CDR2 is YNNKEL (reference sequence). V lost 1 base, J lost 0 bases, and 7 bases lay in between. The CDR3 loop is CASSQGLVSYNEQFF. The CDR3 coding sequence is TGTGCCAGCAGCCAAGGACTAGTCTCCTACAATGAGCAGTTCTTC.

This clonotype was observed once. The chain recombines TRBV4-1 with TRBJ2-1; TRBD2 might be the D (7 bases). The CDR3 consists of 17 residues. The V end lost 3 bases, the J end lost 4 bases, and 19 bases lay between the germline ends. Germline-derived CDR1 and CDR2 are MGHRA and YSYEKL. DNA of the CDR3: TGCGCCAGCAGCCACACCCTCGGGGAGGGGGGGTACAATGAGCAGTTCTTC. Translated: CASSHTLGEGGYNEQFF.

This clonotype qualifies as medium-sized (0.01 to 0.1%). The CDR3 protein is CASSLSTSGIGEQFF. CDR3 DNA: TGTGCCAGCAGTTTAAGTACTAGCGGGATCGGTGAGCAGTTCTTC. The chain has TRBV27 and TRBJ2-1, with 10 bases fitting TRBD2. The CDR3 sequence is 15 residues long. Losses at the gene ends were 2 bases for V and 9 bases for J; bases not matched to a gene: 7. Looked up from germline, CDR1 is MNHEY and CDR2 is SMNVEV (reference sequence).